Below, one T cell receptor (beta chain) is given with its context. It has no known antigen specificity. Base qualities were left out, and no much larger clone turns up one base away. The data stem from a study of blood T cells in healthy people across ages (dated by TCRdb to between 2014 and 2017). Notes on the research overall: Template switching captured roughly one uniquely barcoded TCR beta cDNA molecule per two T cells in model experiments. To track age-related changes in TCR beta repertoire diversity, the study relied on deep sequencing normalized with unique cDNA molecular identifiers. Four age groups were formed from the donors: young (average about 16 years), middle-aged (approximately 39), aged (62) and long-lived (more than 75). To avoid experimental bias, donors of different ages were distributed randomly across sequencing lanes. The study analyzed two additional independent replicas of 1 million unique cDNA reads from the same blood draw for two donors, one aged 18 to 30 and one aged 80 or older.

Including the terminal cysteine and phenylalanine, the CDR3 comprises 14 residues. Only CDR3 DNA is held: 42 bases, read in frame from base 1. The germline ends are 12 bases apart after V is trimmed by 5 bases and J by 2 bases. The germline V gene encodes CDR1 MNHEY and CDR2 SVGAGI. The approximately 39 donors, aged about 6 to 95 years, were systemically healthy Caucasian individuals from Russia. Roughly 11 milliliters of peripheral blood were drawn from each donor into EDTA-treated Vacutainer tubes. Ficoll-Paque density-gradient centrifugation was used to isolate PBMCs, with at least 6 million per sample. Trizol reagent was used to extract total RNA from the PBMCs, yielding at least 6 micrograms per sample. The percentages of naive CD45RAhigh/CD27high T cells were determined by flow cytometry on a PBMC aliquot from every donor. Preparation of the library involved 5' RACE. Sequenced using an Illumina HiSeq 2500. The second PCR ran for about 6 to 11 cycles and used a J-beta primer mix along with a sample-barcoded 5' primer. A template-switch 5' adaptor carrying 12 random nucleotides introduced a unique molecular identifier onto each TCR beta cDNA molecule. Each sample yielded at least 2.5 million CDR3-containing paired-end reads. First-strand cDNA synthesis was performed from all RNA using the Mint cDNA synthesis kit, with priming by a TRBC-specific oligonucleotide. Following uracil-DNA glycosylase treatment, a first 18-cycle PCR with universal primers M1SS and BC2_uni_R was performed on all cDNA. Processing in the source paper ran as follows. Normalization of each sample was performed by random selection of 1 million high-quality reads, each carrying a distinct molecular identifier. Instead of being binned into consensus sequences, reads with shared molecular identifiers were discarded. MiTCR, with a Q25 quality threshold and the strictest error-elimination algorithm, was used for CDR3 identification, clonotype clustering and error correction. Lower-bound total TCR beta diversity was estimated with a nonparametric unseen species model using Euler transformation. The raw public data were reprocessed by TCRdb itself: fastp quality trimming at Q25, MiXCR clonotype calling, in-frame beta chains only. Here each entry gathers all rows of one CDR3 protein and keeps the most common genes and DNA. None of the V and J calls come from the authors' own analysis; TCRdb made them. Here the sample has 1.5 million to 2 million distinct CDR3 sequences; 49% occur a single time. The ten largest clones represent approximately 2.1% of the sample.

Study-wide findings and limitations: There was a strong correlation between observed TCR beta diversity and the percentage of naive T cells measured by flow cytometry. Observed TCR beta diversity per million T cells fell roughly linearly with age, and a significant reduction was already apparent by age about 43. Since profiling was done on bulk unsorted PBMCs, naive and antigen-experienced compartments could not be conclusively compared. Compared with the aged group, the long-lived group had more naive CD4+ T cells, fewer expanded clones and increased TCR diversity, a pattern suggesting age selection. Because the CMV infection status of the donors was unknown, age-related changes in expanded clonotypes may potentially have been confounded. Total diversity estimates from one million sequenced T cells were considered lower bounds and underestimates.

The chain employs TRBV6-5 and TRBJ1-1; the D gene identity is not certain. The TCR comes from a woman aged 40-49 years in good health. What was sequenced was blood. The DNA sequence is TGTGCCAGCAGTCGACTATTTATTAACACTGAAGCTTTCTTT. Its translation is CASSRLFINTEAFF.